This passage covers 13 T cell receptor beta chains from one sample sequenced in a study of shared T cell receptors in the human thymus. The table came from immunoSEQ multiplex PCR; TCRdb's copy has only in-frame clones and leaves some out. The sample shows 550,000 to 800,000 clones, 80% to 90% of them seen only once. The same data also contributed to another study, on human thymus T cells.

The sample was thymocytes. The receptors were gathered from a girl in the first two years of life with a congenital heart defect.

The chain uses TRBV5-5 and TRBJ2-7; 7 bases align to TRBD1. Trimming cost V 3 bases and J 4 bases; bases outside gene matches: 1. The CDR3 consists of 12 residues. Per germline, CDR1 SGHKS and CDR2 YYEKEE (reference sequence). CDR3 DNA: TGTGCCAGCAGCTGGGGACAGTACGAGCAGTACTTC. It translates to CASSWGQYEQYF. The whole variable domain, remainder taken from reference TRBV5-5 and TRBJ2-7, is DAGVTQSPTHLIKTRGQQVTLRCSPISGHKSVSWYQQVLGQGPQFIFQYYEKEERGRGNFPDRFSARQFPNYSSELNVNALLLGDSALYLCASSWGQYEQYFGPGTRLTVT.

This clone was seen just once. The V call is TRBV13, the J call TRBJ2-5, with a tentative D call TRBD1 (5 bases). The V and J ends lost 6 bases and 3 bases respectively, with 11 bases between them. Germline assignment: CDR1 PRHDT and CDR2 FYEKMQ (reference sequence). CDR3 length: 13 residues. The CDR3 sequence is CASSKVREETQYF. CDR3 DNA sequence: TGTGCCAGCAGTAAAGTCAGGGAAGAGACCCAGTACTTC.

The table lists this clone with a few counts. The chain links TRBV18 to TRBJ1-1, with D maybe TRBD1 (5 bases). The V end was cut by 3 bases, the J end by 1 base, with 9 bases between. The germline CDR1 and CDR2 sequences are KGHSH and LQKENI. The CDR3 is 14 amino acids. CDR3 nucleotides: TGTGCCAGCTCACCCCCAGGGCAGAACACTGAAGCTTTCTTT. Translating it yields CASSPPGQNTEAFF.

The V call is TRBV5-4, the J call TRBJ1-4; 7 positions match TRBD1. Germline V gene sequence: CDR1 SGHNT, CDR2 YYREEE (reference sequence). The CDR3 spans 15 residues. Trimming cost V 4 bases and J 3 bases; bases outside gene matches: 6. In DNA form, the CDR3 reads TGTGCCAGCAGCCACCACAGGGGTGCTAATGAAAAACTGTTTTTT. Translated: CASSHHRGANEKLFF.

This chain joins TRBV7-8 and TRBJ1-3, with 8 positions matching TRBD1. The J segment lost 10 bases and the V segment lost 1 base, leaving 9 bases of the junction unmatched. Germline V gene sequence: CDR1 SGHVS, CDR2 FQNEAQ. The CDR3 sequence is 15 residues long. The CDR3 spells CASSLGASQGETIYF. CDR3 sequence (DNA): TGTGCCAGCAGCTTAGGGGCTTCACAGGGGGAAACCATATATTTT.

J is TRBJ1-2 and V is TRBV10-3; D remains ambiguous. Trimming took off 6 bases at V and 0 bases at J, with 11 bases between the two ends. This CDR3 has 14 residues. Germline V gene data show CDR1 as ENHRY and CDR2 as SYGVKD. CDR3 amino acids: CAISTPTANYGYTF. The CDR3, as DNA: TGTGCCATCAGCACCCCCACAGCTAACTATGGCTACACCTTC.

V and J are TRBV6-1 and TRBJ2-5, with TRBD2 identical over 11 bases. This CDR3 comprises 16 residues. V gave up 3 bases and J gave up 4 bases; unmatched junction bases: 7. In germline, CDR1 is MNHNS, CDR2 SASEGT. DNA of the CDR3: TGTGCCAGCAGTGAGCTAGCGGGGGGCCGAGGAGAGACCCAGTACTTC. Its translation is CASSELAGGRGETQYF.

CDR3 nucleotides: TGCGCCAGCAGCTTTAGAACAGGGCGTACCTACGAGCAGTACTTC. Translating gives CASSFRTGRTYEQYF. This chain uses TRBV5-1 with TRBJ2-7; D is possibly TRBD1 (6 bases). V lost 2 bases, J lost 2 bases, and 14 bases lay in between. The CDR3 contains 15 residues. Germline V gene sequence: CDR1 SGHRS, CDR2 YFSETQ.

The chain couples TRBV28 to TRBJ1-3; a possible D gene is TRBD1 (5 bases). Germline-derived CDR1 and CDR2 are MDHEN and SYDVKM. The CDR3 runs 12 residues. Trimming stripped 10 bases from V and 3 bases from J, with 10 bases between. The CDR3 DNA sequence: TGTGCCACCAAGGGGCTTGGAAACACCATATATTTT. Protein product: CATKGLGNTIYF.

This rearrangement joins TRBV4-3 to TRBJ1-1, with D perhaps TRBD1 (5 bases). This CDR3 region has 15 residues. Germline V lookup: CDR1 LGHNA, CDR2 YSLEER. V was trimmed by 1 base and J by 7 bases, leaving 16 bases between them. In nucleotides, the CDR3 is TGCGCCAGCAGCCAAGGAGGACATGAGGTCGGTGAAGCTTTCTTT. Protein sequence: CASSQGGHEVGEAFF.

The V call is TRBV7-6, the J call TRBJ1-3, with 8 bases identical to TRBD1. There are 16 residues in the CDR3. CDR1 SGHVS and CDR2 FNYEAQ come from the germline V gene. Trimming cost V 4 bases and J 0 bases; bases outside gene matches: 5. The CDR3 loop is CASSSVRGLSGNTIYF. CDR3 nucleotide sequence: TGTGCCAGCAGCTCCGTCAGGGGGCTCTCTGGAAACACCATATATTTT.

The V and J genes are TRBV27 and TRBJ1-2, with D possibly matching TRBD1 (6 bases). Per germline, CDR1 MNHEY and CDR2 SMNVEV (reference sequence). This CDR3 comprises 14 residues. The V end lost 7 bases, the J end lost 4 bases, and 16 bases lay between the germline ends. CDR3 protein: CASTRGGGGYGYTF. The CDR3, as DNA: TGTGCCAGCACCCGCGGGGGGGGCGGCTATGGCTACACCTTC.

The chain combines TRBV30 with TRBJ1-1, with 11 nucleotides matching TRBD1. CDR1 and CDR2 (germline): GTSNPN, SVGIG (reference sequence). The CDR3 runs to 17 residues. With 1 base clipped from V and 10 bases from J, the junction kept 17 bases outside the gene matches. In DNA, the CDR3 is TGTGCCTGGAGTGAAGATGGGACAGGGGGAACCCTGATGGGAGCTTTCTTT. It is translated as CAWSEDGTGGTLMGAFF. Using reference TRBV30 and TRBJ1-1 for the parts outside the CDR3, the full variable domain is SQTIHQWPATLVQPVGSPLSLECTVEGTSNPNLYWYRQAAGRGLQLLFYSVGIGQISSEVPQNLSASRPQDRQFILSSKKLLLSDSGFYLCAWSEDGTGGTLMGAFFGQGTRLTVV.